Each of the 29 T cell receptor beta chains below was sequenced from the same sample in a study of cytomegalovirus exposure and HLA in healthy donors. Sequenced by immunoSEQ multiplex PCR; TCRdb stores in-frame clones only, minus some. The repertoire holds under 75,000 clones, with roughly 94% as singletons. The sample comprised PBMCs. Every receptor here comes from a woman under 30 in good health and CMV-seropositive.

The chain recombines TRBV6-5 with TRBJ2-1; D is unresolved. CDR1 is MNHEY and CDR2 is SVGAGI in the germline V gene. Trimming left V 6 bases short and J 0 bases short, with 12 bases between. The CDR3 totals 15 residues. As DNA, the CDR3 is TGTGCCAGCAGAATCGACTTCAGCTCCTACAATGAGCAGTTCTTC. As protein: CASRIDFSSYNEQFF.

A remark on this clone: Different DNA sequences within this sample yield the same CDR3. This chain connects TRBV18 to TRBJ1-2, with D possibly matching TRBD1 (5 bases). Germline CDR1 reads KGHSH; CDR2 reads LQKENI. This CDR3 comprises 13 residues. V shed 3 bases and J shed 1 base, with 6 bases lying between them. DNA for the CDR3: TGTGCCAGCTCACCGGGGGGTAACTATGGCTACACCTTC. It is translated as CASSPGGNYGYTF.

The chain recombines TRBV27 with TRBJ2-1, with no clear D. CDR3 length: 14 amino acids. Germline V CDR1 and CDR2: MNHEY, SMNVEV (reference sequence). Trimming pared 4 bases from V and 0 bases from J, leaving 7 bases between. Here the CDR3 reads CASSSPGSYNEQFF. CDR3 in DNA: TGTGCCAGCAGTTCCCCAGGCTCCTACAATGAGCAGTTCTTC.

CDR3 sequence: CASSSSGGGHVSGNTIYF. For the CDR3, the DNA is TGTGCCAGCTCCTCCTCCGGGGGAGGACACGTCTCTGGAAACACCATATATTTT. The genes are TRBV18 and TRBJ1-3, with D possibly being TRBD1 (5 bases). Germline assignment: CDR1 KGHSH and CDR2 LQKENI. Between the trimmed V and J ends, which lost 6 bases and 0 bases, there was a span of 21 bases. The CDR3 has 18 residues.

This clone was recorded only once. One junction end does not reproduce the germline sequence, and a read error may be involved. This chain links TRBV30 with TRBJ2-7, with no clear D. Germline CDR1 is GTSNPN and CDR2 is SVGIG (reference sequence). CDR3 size: 11 residues. CDR3 sequence (DNA): TGTGCTTGGAGTGTAGGAGTCGAGCAGTACTTC. Translated, it gives CAWSVGVEQYF.

The rearrangement links TRBV11-2 to TRBJ1-2, with 8 positions matching TRBD1. J gave up 6 bases and V 1 base, and 19 bases lay outside the gene matches. The CDR3 length is 19 residues. CDR1 and CDR2 (germline): SGHAT, FQNNGV. The CDR3 is CASSLGRTGLIPTPHGYTF. The CDR3 DNA is TGTGCCAGCAGCTTAGGTCGGACAGGGCTGATTCCGACACCCCATGGCTACACCTTC. Using reference TRBV11-2 and TRBJ1-2 for the parts outside the CDR3, the full variable domain is EAGVAQSPRYKIIEKRQSVAFWCNPISGHATLYWYQQILGQGPKLLIQFQNNGVVDDSQLPKDRFSAERLKGVDSTLKIQPAKLEDSAVYLCASSLGRTGLIPTPHGYTFGSGTRLTVV.

The chain employs TRBV5-1 and TRBJ2-5; 12 bases fit TRBD2. The germline CDR1 and CDR2 sequences are SGHRS and YFSETQ. The CDR3 consists of 17 residues. With 7 bases clipped from V and 1 base from J, the junction kept 11 bases outside the gene matches. CDR3 sequence reads: CASSPMLAGGPQETQYF. CDR3 nucleotides: TGCGCCAGCTCCCCCATGCTAGCGGGAGGGCCCCAAGAGACCCAGTACTTC.

The rearrangement uses TRBV5-6 and TRBJ2-7; no reliable D call. CDR3 size: 13 residues. The ends were cut back, 2 bases at V and 3 bases at J, with 9 bases in the middle. Germline CDR1 SGHDT, CDR2 YYEEEE. The CDR3 loop is CASSLNVVYEQYF. The CDR3 nucleotides read TGTGCCAGCAGCTTAAATGTAGTCTACGAGCAGTACTTC.

The J gene is TRBJ1-5, the V gene TRBV2, with 7 bases matching TRBD1. CDR1 and CDR2 (germline): SNHLY, FYNNEI. J gave up 4 bases and V 5 bases, and 2 bases lay outside the gene matches. CDR3 length: 13 residues. Here the CDR3 reads CASSTGVNQPQHF. The CDR3 DNA is TGTGCCAGCAGTACAGGGGTAAATCAGCCCCAGCATTTT.

The rearrangement links TRBV5-4 to TRBJ1-1, with 9 bases that match TRBD1. Trimming took 5 bases from V and 6 from J; bases not matched to a gene: 14. The germline V gene encodes CDR1 SGHNT and CDR2 YYREEE (reference sequence). The CDR3 runs 16 residues. DNA for the CDR3: TGTGCCAGCAGGACTATGACAGGGGGAAAGGTAGCTGAAGCTTTCTTT. The encoded protein is CASRTMTGGKVAEAFF.

This clone has only one observation. The CDR3 nucleotides are TGTGCCAGCAAGAAAAGGGACATATCTCCTTTCCCCTACAATGAGCAGTTCTTC. It is translated as CASKKRDISPFPYNEQFF. This chain connects TRBV2 to TRBJ2-1, with D possibly being TRBD1 (6 bases). Trimming took off 7 bases at V and 2 bases at J, with 24 bases between the two ends. The CDR3 contains 18 residues. CDR1 and CDR2 (germline): SNHLY, FYNNEI.

The rearrangement joins TRBV4-2 to TRBJ1-1; unclear D gene. The V end was cut by 1 base, the J end by 4 bases, with 7 bases between. The CDR3 runs 13 residues. From germline, CDR1 is LGHNA and CDR2 YNFKEQ. This chain's CDR3 is CASSQVSGTEAFF. The CDR3 region has the DNA TGTGCCAGCAGCCAAGTTTCAGGCACTGAAGCTTTCTTT.

The rearrangement joins TRBV28 to TRBJ1-2; 7 bases are a match to TRBD1. The junction had 4 bases not matched to a gene; V was cut back by 4 bases and J by 2 bases. The V gene's germline CDR1 is MDHEN and CDR2 SYDVKM. The CDR3 length is 14 residues. CDR3 residues: CASSYETGNYGYTF. Written as DNA, the CDR3 is TGTGCCAGCAGTTACGAGACAGGGAACTATGGCTACACCTTC.

This clone was seen only once. The rearrangement uses TRBV28 and TRBJ2-1, with a weak D call TRBD1 (6 bases). In germline, CDR1 is MDHEN, CDR2 SYDVKM. The CDR3 loop spans 13 amino acids. CDR3 residues: CANQGRRYNEQFF. CDR3 DNA: TGTGCTAACCAGGGGAGAAGGTACAATGAGCAGTTCTTC.

CDR3 sequence: CASSVQGVVEAFF. DNA of the CDR3: TGTGCCAGCAGTGTTCAGGGTGTTGTTGAAGCTTTCTTT. The V gene is TRBV6-1, the J gene TRBJ1-1; tentative D call: TRBD1 (5 bases). This CDR3 region has 13 residues. Germline CDR1 is MNHNS and CDR2 is SASEGT. V was trimmed by 4 bases and J by 7 bases, leaving 13 bases between them.

The chain combines TRBV29-1 with TRBJ2-7; the match to TRBD1 covers 8 bases. J gave up 6 bases and V 6 bases, and 7 bases lay outside the gene matches. This CDR3 is built from 12 residues. CDR1 is SQVTM and CDR2 is ANQGSEA in the germline V gene. The CDR3 DNA sequence: TGCAGCGTCCAGGGGGCGCGGGGCGAGCAGTACTTC. Its protein product is CSVQGARGEQYF.

The chain has TRBV6-1 and TRBJ1-5; a possible D gene is TRBD1 (5 bases). This CDR3 region has 15 residues. CDR1 and CDR2 from the germline V gene are MNHNS and SASEGT. V lost 6 bases, J lost 9 bases, and 21 bases lay in between. CDR3 in DNA: TGTGCCAGCAGAGAGACAGTCGAGGAGGGATCGCCCCAGCATTTT. Translating it yields CASRETVEEGSPQHF.

The table lists this clone with a count of one. The chain carries TRBV6-1 and TRBJ1-1, with TRBD1 matching over 7 bases. The germline V gene encodes CDR1 MNHNS and CDR2 SASEGT. The CDR3 contains 13 residues. The ends lost 5 bases at V and 3 bases at J; junction bases unmatched: 3. The CDR3 here is CASSRDSDTEAFF. CDR3 sequence (DNA): TGTGCCAGCAGTAGGGACAGCGACACTGAAGCTTTCTTT.

The chain joins TRBV6-5 to TRBJ1-3; tentative D call: TRBD1 (5 bases). Germline assignment: CDR1 MNHEY and CDR2 SVGAGI. The CDR3 covers 15 residues. Deletions cut 6 bases from V and 4 bases from J, with 16 bases between. The DNA of the CDR3 is TGTGCCAGCAGCGGGGGGAGAAGAACGGGAAACACCATATATTTT. Amino acid sequence: CASSGGRRTGNTIYF.

The V call is TRBV2, the J call TRBJ2-5; TRBD1 matches 9 bases. The CDR3 length is 16 residues. Germline CDR1 SNHLY, CDR2 FYNNEI. V was pared by 6 bases and J by 0 bases, with 8 bases of the junction left unmatched. The CDR3 coding sequence is TGTGCCAGCAGAGCTACAGGGGGCCAGGACCAAGAGACCCAGTACTTC. This encodes CASRATGGQDQETQYF.

This rearrangement joins TRBV7-9 to TRBJ1-6, with 7 bases lining up with TRBD1. V shed 5 bases, J shed 8 bases, and the junction held 6 bases outside the gene matches. Germline V gives CDR1 SEHNR, CDR2 FQNEAQ (reference sequence). This CDR3 contains 14 residues. The CDR3 DNA sequence: TGTGCCAGCAGCCACCGGGACAGATATTCACCCCTCCACTTT. It specifies CASSHRDRYSPLHF.

V usage is TRBV19 and J usage is TRBJ1-3; the D gene is possibly TRBD1 (6 bases). Germline-derived CDR1 and CDR2 are LNHDA and SQIVND (reference sequence). This CDR3 has 15 residues. The V end lost 5 bases, the J end lost 2 bases, and 13 bases lay between the germline ends. Written as DNA, the CDR3 is TGTGCCAGTAGTGCCAAGGGGGTGACTGGAAACACCATATATTTT. This encodes CASSAKGVTGNTIYF.

This clone appeared a few times. This chain joins TRBV19 and TRBJ2-7, with 10 bases fitting TRBD1. The CDR3 is 12 residues long. Per germline, CDR1 LNHDA and CDR2 SQIVND (reference sequence). V trimming: 8 bases; J trimming: 3 bases; junction bases outside the gene matches: 1. For the CDR3, the DNA is TGTGCCAGTGGACAGGGGGGCTACGAGCAGTACTTC. Residues: CASGQGGYEQYF.

CDR3 sequence: CAISLRGLQQYF. The DNA for the CDR3 is TGTGCCATCAGTCTCAGGGGTTTGCAACAGTACTTC. This sequence joins TRBV10-3 and TRBJ2-7; a possible D gene is TRBD1 (6 bases). The CDR3 extends over 12 amino acids. The ends were cut back, 5 bases at V and 10 bases at J, with 15 bases in the middle. Looked up from germline, CDR1 is ENHRY and CDR2 is SYGVKD.

V gene TRBV28 combines with J gene TRBJ1-1; possibly TRBD1 for D (5 bases). The CDR3 has 13 residues. The ends were cut back, 8 bases at V and 4 bases at J, with 14 bases in the middle. The V gene's germline CDR1 is MDHEN and CDR2 SYDVKM. The CDR3, as DNA: TGTGCCAGCCAGGGTCAGGGTAGCACTGAAGCTTTCTTT. Translating gives CASQGQGSTEAFF.

This chain links TRBV6-1 with TRBJ2-7; perhaps TRBD1 as D (6 bases). Trimming took 8 bases from V and 3 from J, leaving 17 bases between them. The germline CDR1 and CDR2 sequences are MNHNS and SASEGT. This CDR3 is built from 14 residues. CDR3 DNA: TGTGCCAGCGGTAGACAGGCCTCGGGCTACGAGCAGTACTTC. Translated: CASGRQASGYEQYF.

The chain employs TRBV4-1 and TRBJ1-2; D is perhaps TRBD1 (6 bases). The V and J ends lost 3 bases and 0 bases respectively, with 14 bases between them. CDR1 and CDR2 (germline): MGHRA, YSYEKL. The CDR3 covers 16 residues. The CDR3 DNA follows: TGCGCCAGCAGCCATACCCCGGGACAAACTAACTATGGCTACACCTTC. Its protein is CASSHTPGQTNYGYTF.

The chain links TRBV7-3 to TRBJ2-5; D is perhaps TRBD2 (6 bases). Trimming cost V 4 bases and J 3 bases, with 12 bases left between them. Germline V gene data show CDR1 as SGHTA and CDR2 as FQGTGA. The CDR3 totals 14 residues. The CDR3 loop is CASSSGLAKETQYF. Here the CDR3 DNA reads TGTGCCAGCAGCTCGGGACTGGCTAAAGAGACCCAGTACTTC. The full variable domain, completed using reference TRBV7-3 and TRBJ2-5, is GAGVSQTPSNKVTEKGKYVELRCDPISGHTALYWYRQSLGQGPEFLIYFQGTGAADDSGLPNDRFFAVRPEGSVSTLKIQRTERGDSAVYLCASSSGLAKETQYFGPGTRLLVL.

The J gene is TRBJ1-2, the V gene TRBV28; D gene ambiguous. Germline V gene sequence: CDR1 MDHEN, CDR2 SYDVKM. Trimming cost V 1 base and J 8 bases, with 14 bases left between them. CDR3 size: 14 residues. CDR3 nucleotides: TGTGCCAGCAGTTTATCATATAGATCGGGGGGCTACACCTTC. Translated, it gives CASSLSYRSGGYTF.